This T cell receptor beta chain was sequenced during a study of Graves' ophthalmopathy and Graves' hyperthyroidism. This clonotype was picked up many times. What it binds is unknown. TCR beta CDR3 amplification used RNA transcripts. RT-PCR with HTBI primers came first, then second-round multiplex PCR. TCRdb itself ran the multiplex PCR reads through MiXCR, one entry per CDR3 protein. This repertoire shows some 520,000 distinct CDR3 sequences, around 15% found once; its top ten account for around 9.8%. Study-wide points: Ophthalmopathy progression cases were predicted by the model with approximately 66% sensitivity and 72.22% specificity.

The origin of this receptor is a woman younger than 45 with Graves' ophthalmopathy. The sequencing input was blood.

The CDR3 reads CSASGDNSYEQYF. For the CDR3, the DNA is TGCAGTGCTAGCGGGGACAACTCCTACGAGCAGTACTTC. The gene calls are TRBV20-1 and TRBJ2-7, with D perhaps TRBD1 (6 bases). Germline-derived CDR1 and CDR2 are DFQATT and SNEGSKA (reference sequence). V was pared by 3 bases and J by 0 bases, with 9 bases between. CDR3 size: 13 residues.